The source of this T cell receptor (beta chain) is a study of glioma-infiltrating T cells after dendritic cell vaccination. The immunoSEQ assay amplified TCRB CDR3 from up to 2 ug DNA. Profiled with immunoSEQ multiplex PCR; TCRdb holds only in-frame clones, not every one. The sample includes roughly 85,000 clones, 85% of them seen just once. Described time point: after dendritic cell vaccination, including at tumor progression/relapse. V gave up 2 bases and J gave up 2 bases; unmatched junction bases: 6. Germline V gene sequence: CDR1 SGHAT, CDR2 FQNNGV. This CDR3 is built from 17 residues. The starting material was blood, obtained after dendritic cell vaccination. The chain is built from TRBV11-2 and TRBJ2-3; TRBD2 aligns across 11 bases. The source of this sequence is a human donor with glioblastoma. CDR3 region: CASSLIPSGGLTDTQYF. CDR3 DNA: TGTGCCAGCAGCTTAATCCCTAGCGGGGGGCTCACAGATACGCAGTATTTT.